These 21 T cell receptor beta chains came from one sample sequenced in a study of T-cell memory formation after mild COVID-19 (dated by TCRdb to the early 2020s). Libraries were prepared through 5' RACE. Reads for this sample came from an Illumina NovaSeq 6000. The raw public data were reprocessed by TCRdb itself: fastp quality trimming at Q25, MiXCR clonotype calling, in-frame beta chains only. One record per CDR3 amino acid sequence lists the most common genes and DNA. Within this sample are 150,000 or so distinct CDR3 sequences, with about 14% of them counted one time only. Approximately 14% of the sample is in the top ten clones. Input material: PBMCs or a T cell subset sorted from them (not recorded which). These receptors came from an adult woman who had mild COVID-19 (a few samples of this study predate the infection). The sample titles of this study are shuffled in the database, so cell type and time point are left out; the donor was told from shared clones.

This clonotype was seen only a few times. This chain uses TRBV5-4 with TRBJ1-1, with D tentatively TRBD1 (6 bases). Deletions cut 3 bases from V and 1 base from J, with 13 bases between. The CDR3 consists of 15 residues. Per the germline V gene, CDR1 is SGHNT and CDR2 is YYREEE (reference sequence). In nucleotides, the CDR3 is TGTGCCAGCAGCTGGGGCCCAGGGGAGAACACTGAAGCTTTCTTT. This translates into CASSWGPGENTEAFF. The entire variable domain, with the rest obtained from reference TRBV5-4 and TRBJ1-1, is as follows: ETGVTQSPTHLIKTRGQQVTLRCSSQSGHNTVSWYQQALGQGPQFIFQYYREEENGRGNFPPRFSGLQFPNYSSELNVNALELDDSALYLCASSWGPGENTEAFFGQGTRLTVV.

This clonotype was counted between two and nine times. The gene calls are TRBV11-2 and TRBJ2-1; 10 positions agree with TRBD1. Trimming removed 5 bases from V and 9 bases from J; junction bases left unmatched: 13. The CDR3 is 16 residues long. The germline V gene has CDR1 SGHAT and CDR2 FQNNGV. The CDR3 loop is CASSLGPQTGGGEQFF. The CDR3 bases are TGTGCCAGCAGCCTCGGCCCTCAGACAGGGGGCGGTGAGCAGTTCTTC.

A few counts support this clonotype. Given a much more abundant clone one base away, this may be a read error. J is TRBJ2-5 and V is TRBV20-1; unclear D gene. Germline V gene sequence: CDR1 DFQATT, CDR2 SNEGSKA (reference sequence). The CDR3 contains 15 residues. Trimming removed 1 base at V and 5 bases at J, with 17 bases between. Written as DNA, the CDR3 is TGCAGTGCTAGAGTCGTAGTGGCGGTTGCGGAGACCCAGTACTTC. Its translation: CSARVVVAVAETQYF.

The chain carries TRBV7-2 and TRBJ1-5; TRBD1 is a possible D gene (6 bases). CDR1 is SGHTA and CDR2 is FQGNSA in the germline V gene. V dropped 1 base and J dropped 4 bases, with 11 bases sitting between them. The CDR3 length is 15 residues. The CDR3 coding sequence is TGTGCCAGCAGCTTAGGAGACAGGCGTAATCAGCCCCAGCATTTT. Its translation: CASSLGDRRNQPQHF.

The rearrangement links TRBV9 to TRBJ1-4, with TRBD1 matching 9 bases. J was trimmed by 6 bases and V by 0 bases; bases with no gene match: 3. Germline CDR1 and CDR2: SGDLS and YYNGEE. The CDR3 has 15 amino acids. DNA for the CDR3: TGTGCCAGCAGCGTAGGGGGACAGGGACATGAAAAACTGTTTTTT. It is translated as CASSVGGQGHEKLFF. The variable domain in full, with the rest retrieved from reference TRBV9 and TRBJ1-4, is DSGVTQTPKHLITATGQRVTLRCSPRSGDLSVYWYQQSLDQGLQFLIQYYNGEERAKGNILERFSAQQFPDLHSELNLSSLELGDSALYFCASSVGGQGHEKLFFGSGTQLSVL.

V usage is TRBV11-2 and J usage is TRBJ2-4; 7 bases agree with TRBD2. CDR3 length: 13 residues. CDR1 is SGHAT and CDR2 is FQNNGV in the germline V gene. Unmatched junction bases numbered 4, after V lost 1 base and J lost 10 bases. The CDR3 DNA is TGTGCCAGCAGCTTAGCCAGCGGGGTTATTCAGTACTTC. Amino acid sequence: CASSLASGVIQYF.

The chain couples TRBV24-1 to TRBJ2-3, with 8 bases matching TRBD2. Germline lookup yields CDR1 KGHDR and CDR2 SFDVKD. The CDR3 is 17 amino acids. V dropped 4 bases and J dropped 2; count of bases not matched to a gene: 10. CDR3 in amino acids: CATSDPGIAGTTDTQYF. The CDR3 DNA sequence: TGTGCCACCAGTGACCCCGGGATAGCGGGGACCACAGATACGCAGTATTTT.

V usage is TRBV7-3 and J usage is TRBJ2-1; D is uncertain. This CDR3 spans 12 amino acids. V lost 8 bases and J 2 bases, leaving 7 bases between the germline ends. CDR1 SGHTA and CDR2 FQGTGA come from the germline V gene. This chain's CDR3 is CASSSTYNEQFF. The CDR3 DNA reads as TGTGCCAGCTCCTCCACCTACAATGAGCAGTTCTTC.

This clonotype was seen more than once but under ten times. The V and J genes are TRBV5-1 and TRBJ2-2, with 10 bases matching TRBD2. This CDR3 comprises 16 residues. CDR1 and CDR2 from the germline V gene are SGHRS and YFSETQ. V shed 0 bases and J 5 bases; nucleotides not matched to a gene: 4. Written as DNA, the CDR3 is TGCGCCAGCAGCTTGGGTACTAGCGGGGCGACCGGGGAGCTGTTTTTT. Amino acid sequence: CASSLGTSGATGELFF.

The chain joins TRBV12-3 or TRBV12-4 to TRBJ1-3; 8 nucleotides match TRBD1. The CDR3 has 14 residues. V shed 5 bases, J shed 8 bases, and the junction held 8 bases outside the gene matches. This CDR3 is CASSITGGTDTIYF. DNA of the CDR3: TGTGCCAGCAGTATTACAGGGGGGACGGACACCATATATTTT.

This clonotype was recorded a few times. This chain connects TRBV4-2 to TRBJ2-7; TRBD1 agrees at 7 bases. Germline trimming cut 4 bases from V and 3 bases from J; bases unmatched to any gene: 9. CDR3 length: 15 residues. Germline-derived CDR1 and CDR2 are LGHNA and YNFKEQ. CDR3 nucleotides: TGTGCCAGCAGCCCCACCGGGACAGCTGACTACGAGCAGTACTTC. This sequence encodes CASSPTGTADYEQYF.

The chain joins TRBV29-1 to TRBJ2-5, with 7 positions matching TRBD1. The junction had 3 bases not matched to a gene; V was cut back by 6 bases and J by 5 bases. This CDR3 contains 11 residues. CDR1 and CDR2 from the germline V gene are SQVTM and ANQGSEA. The CDR3 nucleotides are TGCAGCGTCGACAGGGTGGAGACCCAGTACTTC. This codes for CSVDRVETQYF.

This clonotype has at least ten counts. The V and J genes are TRBV5-1 and TRBJ2-3; unclear D gene. The CDR3 length is 13 residues. From germline, CDR1 is SGHRS and CDR2 YFSETQ. V was trimmed by 2 bases and J by 0 bases, leaving 4 bases between them. CDR3 amino acids: CASSFGSTDTQYF. CDR3 nucleotides: TGCGCCAGCAGCTTCGGAAGCACAGATACGCAGTATTTT.

This clonotype was observed a few times. The chain combines TRBV6-6 with TRBJ2-1; the match to TRBD2 covers 7 bases. V lost 0 bases to trimming and J lost 10 bases; unmatched junction nucleotides: 6. CDR1 is MNHNY and CDR2 is SVGAGI in the germline V gene (reference sequence). This CDR3 has 14 amino acids. Here the CDR3 reads CASSYSLASGEQFF. The CDR3 DNA is TGTGCCAGCAGTTACTCGTTGGCTAGCGGCGAGCAGTTCTTC.

This clonotype was counted only a few times. The CDR3 loop is CASSLVGMANRDYGYTF. CDR3 bases: TGCGCCAGCAGCTTGGTCGGGATGGCGAACAGGGACTATGGCTACACCTTC. The chain uses TRBV5-1 and TRBJ1-2; D is perhaps TRBD1 (6 bases). CDR1 is SGHRS and CDR2 is YFSETQ in the germline V gene. The CDR3 contains 17 residues. V lost 0 bases and J 3 bases, leaving 18 bases between the germline ends.

The V gene is TRBV19, the J gene TRBJ2-7; D gene ambiguous. The CDR3 spans 15 residues. Germline CDR1 reads LNHDA; CDR2 reads SQIVND (reference sequence). The V end lost 2 bases, the J end lost 0 bases, and 11 bases lay between the germline ends. CDR3 DNA sequence: TGTGCCAGTAGTATACTCGGCGGCAACTCCTACGAGCAGTACTTC. It is translated as CASSILGGNSYEQYF.

The chain combines TRBV15 with TRBJ2-5; perhaps TRBD1 as D (5 bases). CDR1 and CDR2 (germline): LNHNV, YYDKDF (reference sequence). The CDR3 runs 13 residues. Deletions cut 6 bases from V and 10 bases from J, with 18 bases between. The CDR3 DNA follows: TGTGCCACCAGAAGTCTAGGGGATGAGGTCCAGTACTTC. Its protein product is CATRSLGDEVQYF.

This clonotype came up a few times. The chain links TRBV7-2 to TRBJ1-1, with D uncertain. Germline CDR1 and CDR2: SGHTA and FQGNSA. Trimming cost V 5 bases and J 0 bases, with 7 bases left between them. This CDR3 has 13 residues. DNA for the CDR3: TGTGCCAGCAGCCCCGAATTGAACACTGAAGCTTTCTTT. As protein: CASSPELNTEAFF.

This clonotype was found a few times. The CDR3 DNA is TGTGCCAGCAGTTACTCGAGAGCTCAGGAGCAGTACTTC. Protein sequence: CASSYSRAQEQYF. The rearrangement uses TRBV6-2 or TRBV6-3 and TRBJ2-7; D ambiguous. The CDR3 extends over 13 amino acids. V lost 0 bases and J 7 bases, leaving 10 bases between the germline ends. Germline V gene lookup returns CDR1 MNHEY and CDR2 SVGEGT.

V is TRBV24-1 and J is TRBJ2-6, with no clear D. Trimming took 4 bases from V and 2 from J, leaving 20 bases between them. The CDR3 totals 19 residues. The germline V gene has CDR1 KGHDR and CDR2 SFDVKD. CDR3: CATSDPRVVGNPGANVLTF. DNA for the CDR3: TGTGCCACCAGTGACCCCCGCGTGGTTGGGAATCCTGGGGCCAACGTCCTGACTTTC.

V and J are TRBV7-9 and TRBJ2-1, with 8 bases that match TRBD2. In germline, CDR1 is SEHNR, CDR2 FQNEAQ (reference sequence). The CDR3 covers 13 residues. After removal of 3 bases from V and 8 bases from J, the junction contained 3 bases not matched to a gene. CDR3 nucleotides: TGTGCCAGCAGCTTCCGGGAGGGCGATGAGCAGTTCTTC. Its protein product is CASSFREGDEQFF.